This TCR beta chain was identified during a study of early T cells in non-severe SARS-CoV-2 infection. Study overall: RNA in bulk from unsorted whole blood was sequenced, and chains were unpaired. Regarding the study as a whole: VDJdb matching skewed toward anti-spike CD8 responses, missing private and CD4 specificities.

Individual cDNA molecules received unique molecular identifiers during library preparation. MiXCR was run by TCRdb on the 5' RACE reads, yielding one entry per CDR3 protein. The sample shows around 77,000 distinct CDR3 sequences, about 14% of them seen only once. A remark on this clonotype: Its cognate antigen is unknown.

The V end lost 5 bases, the J end lost 5 bases, and 7 bases lay between the germline ends. Germline lookup yields CDR1 SGHAT and CDR2 FQNNGV. The CDR3 consists of 12 residues. This chain connects TRBV11-2 to TRBJ1-3, with D hard to call. The origin of this receptor is an adult who was a healthcare worker with PCR-confirmed SARS-CoV-2 infection or an uninfected control (not recorded which). The sequencing used whole blood, collected at baseline. CDR3 sequence reads: CASSQQRNTIYF. CDR3 DNA: TGTGCCAGCAGCCAGCAGCGAAACACCATATATTTT. Full variable domain (outside the CDR3, taken from reference TRBV11-2 and TRBJ1-3): EAGVAQSPRYKIIEKRQSVAFWCNPISGHATLYWYQQILGQGPKLLIQFQNNGVVDDSQLPKDRFSAERLKGVDSTLKIQPAKLEDSAVYLCASSQQRNTIYFGEGSWLTVV.